This TCR beta chain appears in the sequencing data of a study of blood T cell repertoires in COVID-19. Source study methods: Scientists estimated how many nucleated cells there were by amplifying reference gene primers. Using immunoSEQ multiplex PCR, the repertoire was profiled, and TCRdb retains in-frame clones only, with some absent. The DNA gave D and trimming, while V, J and clone size come from that table. Here the sample spans roughly 73,000 clones, 85% to 90% being singletons. The CDR3 runs 15 residues. Material: peripheral blood. V gene TRBV12-2 combines with J gene TRBJ1-4; the table gives TRBD1 as D, unverified against the DNA. TRBV12-2 is a pseudogene locus. The receptor comes from a man of 80 years or more with acute or convalescent COVID-19. CDR3 in amino acids: CASREWTGRTEKLFF. For the CDR3, the DNA is TGTGCAAGTCGCGAATGGACAGGGCGGACTGAAAAACTGTTTTTT.